The 13 T cell receptor beta chains reported below all come from one sample, sequenced in a study of response to subunit inactivated influenza vaccine. MiXCR was run by TCRdb on the RT-PCR reads, yielding one entry per CDR3 protein. The data hold 550,000 to 650,000 distinct CDR3 sequences, with around 11% observed a single time. The sample was PBMCs from blood, taken on the day of vaccination. The receptors here all came from a man aged 45 to 65 who received an inactivated influenza vaccine.

The chain couples TRBV12-3 or TRBV12-4 to TRBJ2-4; tentatively, D is TRBD2 (6 bases). This CDR3 spans 14 amino acids. V was pared by 2 bases and J by 6 bases, with 11 bases between. The CDR3 DNA sequence: TGTGCCAGCAGTTTATTGGGGAGGAGAAACATTCAGTACTTC. Amino acids: CASSLLGRRNIQYF.

The chain recombines TRBV12-3 or TRBV12-4 with TRBJ2-7, with 8 bases that match TRBD1. The CDR3 consists of 14 residues. The junction had 9 bases not matched to a gene; V was cut back by 5 bases and J by 6 bases. The CDR3 sequence is CASSPRQGTVEQYF. CDR3 bases: TGTGCCAGCAGTCCCAGACAGGGGACGGTCGAGCAGTACTTC.

Only a few counts were recorded for this clonotype. J is TRBJ2-3 and V is TRBV29-1; D ambiguous. V lost 0 bases to trimming and J lost 2 bases, with 18 bases between them. CDR1 is SQVTM, CDR2 ANQGSEA, per germline. The CDR3 extends over 17 amino acids. The CDR3 DNA reads TGCAGCGTTGAAGATTTCCTGGCTCGTCGGAACACAGATACGCAGTATTTT. This translates into CSVEDFLARRNTDTQYF.

This clonotype appeared a few times. The chain has TRBV6-2 or TRBV6-3 and TRBJ2-5, with a possible D match to TRBD2 (5 bases). This CDR3 has 13 amino acids. Germline V CDR1 and CDR2: MNHEY, SVGEGT. V was shortened by 8 bases and J by 5 bases, with 15 bases between the two germline ends. The CDR3: CASRLSGSETQYF. CDR3 sequence (DNA): TGTGCCAGCCGATTATCGGGGAGCGAGACCCAGTACTTC.

The genes are TRBV20-1 and TRBJ1-2; 7 bases fit TRBD1. Germline CDR1 DFQATT, CDR2 SNEGSKA (reference sequence). J was trimmed by 6 bases and V by 5 bases; bases with no gene match: 12. This CDR3 region has 14 residues. The CDR3 DNA reads TGCAGTGCTGGAGGAGGACAGGTTGTGGATGGCTACACCTTC. This codes for CSAGGGQVVDGYTF.

This clonotype showed up just a few times. The chain recombines TRBV11-2 with TRBJ2-3, with 10 bases lining up with TRBD2. The germline CDR1 and CDR2 sequences are SGHAT and FQNNGV. The CDR3 sequence is 16 residues long. V shed 3 bases and J 5 bases; nucleotides not matched to a gene: 8. CDR3 residues: CASSFSGGTGGDTQYF. The CDR3 DNA follows: TGTGCCAGCAGCTTTAGCGGGGGGACCGGCGGAGATACGCAGTATTTT.

The chain combines TRBV5-1 with TRBJ2-3; either TRBD1 or TRBD2 may fit D (5 bases each). The germline V and J ends were trimmed by 1 base and 4 bases, with 13 bases remaining between them. CDR3 length: 15 residues. CDR1 and CDR2 from the germline V gene are SGHRS and YFSETQ. The CDR3 nucleotides read TGCGCCAGCAGCTTGTTGGGGGAGAGACCAGATACGCAGTATTTT. This gives the protein CASSLLGERPDTQYF. Full variable domain (rest looked up from reference TRBV5-1 and TRBJ2-3): KAGVTQTPRYLIKTRGQQVTLSCSPISGHRSVSWYQQTPGQGLQFLFEYFSETQRNKGNFPGRFSGRQFSNSRSEMNVSTLELGDSALYLCASSLLGERPDTQYFGPGTRLTVL.

The DNA for the CDR3 is TGTGCCACCAGGGGGACAGGGTACACCGGGGAGCTGTTTTTT. It translates to CATRGTGYTGELFF. The chain joins TRBV24-1 to TRBJ2-2, with TRBD1 matching over 9 bases. Germline V gene sequence: CDR1 KGHDR, CDR2 SFDVKD. Losses at the gene ends were 7 bases for V and 3 bases for J; bases not matched to a gene: 2. This CDR3 comprises 14 residues.

In its sample, this clonotype was seen a few times. The chain has TRBV15 and TRBJ2-5; D may be TRBD1 (6 bases). Trimming took off 3 bases at V and 3 bases at J, with 11 bases between the two ends. CDR1 and CDR2 (germline): LNHNV, YYDKDF (reference sequence). This CDR3 spans 14 amino acids. The CDR3 loop is CATSRTGHEETQYF. CDR3 in DNA: TGTGCCACCAGCAGGACAGGTCACGAAGAGACCCAGTACTTC.

This clonotype was detected many times. The chain combines TRBV20-1 with TRBJ2-3; 9 bases fit TRBD2. This CDR3 comprises 17 residues. Germline CDR1 reads DFQATT; CDR2 reads SNEGSKA (reference sequence). V gave up 3 bases and J gave up 4 bases; unmatched junction bases: 14. For the CDR3, the DNA is TGCAGTGCTAGGGGGGGAAGGCTAGCGGGAAGGGCAGATACGCAGTATTTT. Residues: CSARGGRLAGRADTQYF.

This clonotype has ten or more counts. V usage is TRBV12-3 or TRBV12-4 and J usage is TRBJ2-3, with TRBD2 matching 9 bases. CDR3 size: 15 residues. Trimming cost V 5 bases and J 2 bases; bases outside gene matches: 5. The CDR3 DNA follows: TGTGCCAGCAGTGGGGCGGGGGGGCCCACAGATACGCAGTATTTT. It translates to CASSGAGGPTDTQYF.

This clonotype was counted at least ten times. This chain connects TRBV6-2 or TRBV6-3 to TRBJ2-1; D assignment may be TRBD1 or TRBD2 (7 bases each). The CDR3 is 14 amino acids. V lost 6 bases and J lost 4, with 13 bases in between. Germline lookup yields CDR1 MNHEY and CDR2 SVGEGT. CDR3 coding DNA: TGTGCCAGCAGATCAGGGGGGGATTACAATGAGCAGTTCTTC. This translates into CASRSGGDYNEQFF.

This clonotype occurred many times. The chain combines TRBV5-1 with TRBJ2-1; D unresolved. V gave up 0 bases and J gave up 4 bases, with 14 bases separating them. The germline V gene encodes CDR1 SGHRS and CDR2 YFSETQ. This CDR3 contains 16 residues. CDR3 nucleotides: TGCGCCAGCAGCTTGGAACAGCTAACTGGATACAATGAGCAGTTCTTC. It yields the protein CASSLEQLTGYNEQFF.